What follows are 25 T cell receptor beta chains derived from one specimen sequenced in a study of PD-1 blockade in mismatch repair-deficient tumors. Method: immunoSEQ multiplex PCR; TCRdb's copy keeps in-frame clones and lacks some. Among 10,000 or so clones, around 90% were seen once, and the ten largest hold 7.5% to 10%. Their cognate antigens are unknown. Noted time point: approximately 9-day in vitro stimulation with candidate neoantigen peptide 3. The sample consisted of cells cultured in vitro, taken from a patient treated with pembrolizumab. The receptors were gathered from an adult with mismatch repair-deficient cancer.

J is TRBJ2-1 and V is TRBV15, with a tentative D call TRBD1 (5 bases). The CDR3 totals 16 residues. V lost 0 bases to trimming and J lost 8 bases, with 17 bases between them. The germline V gene has CDR1 LNHNV and CDR2 YYDKDF (reference sequence). The CDR3 DNA reads as TGTGCCACCAGCAGAGAAAGGGAAATGTTAGGGGATGAGCAGTTCTTC. It codes for CATSREREMLGDEQFF. Complete variable domain (other parts from reference TRBV15 and TRBJ2-1): DAMVIQNPRYQVTQFGKPVTLSCSQTLNHNVMYWYQQKSSQAPKLLFHYYDKDFNNEADTPDNFQSRRPNTSFCFLDIRSPGLGDTAMYLCATSREREMLGDEQFFGPGTRLTVL.

This chain uses TRBV5-4 with TRBJ2-1; 8 bases map to TRBD1. The CDR3 spans 15 residues. The V segment lost 9 bases and the J segment 6 bases; nucleotides outside the gene matches: 14. The germline V gene has CDR1 SGHNT and CDR2 YYREEE (reference sequence). In nucleotides, the CDR3 is TGTGCCACTACATACCGGGACAGGCGCGCCAATGAGCAGTTCTTC. Protein product: CATTYRDRRANEQFF.

This clone has just one count. J is TRBJ2-1 and V is TRBV27; D perhaps matches TRBD2 (5 bases). With 5 bases removed from V and 7 bases from J, the gap between germline ends came to 18 bases. This CDR3 contains 15 residues. Germline CDR1 and CDR2: MNHEY and SMNVEV (reference sequence). The DNA of the CDR3 is TGTGCCAGCAGTCCTTCCGGGTTTAGGGAGAATGAGCAGTTCTTC. It codes for CASSPSGFRENEQFF.

V gene TRBV7-3 combines with J gene TRBJ2-3; TRBD2 matches at 8 bases. The CDR3 is 16 residues long. Germline V gene data show CDR1 as SGHTA and CDR2 as FQGTGA. With 5 bases clipped from V and 4 bases from J, the junction kept 11 bases outside the gene matches. CDR3 protein: CASSPQPGLVADTQYF. The DNA for the CDR3 is TGTGCCAGCAGCCCCCAGCCGGGACTAGTGGCAGATACGCAGTATTTT.

V and J are TRBV5-4 and TRBJ2-1; the D gene could be TRBD1 or TRBD2 (5 bases each). The CDR3 runs 16 residues. CDR1 is SGHNT, CDR2 YYREEE, per germline (reference sequence). V was pared by 4 bases and J by 5 bases, with 19 bases between. The CDR3 nucleotides read TGTGCCAGCAGCAAAACTGGGGGAGCGCCTAACAATGAGCAGTTCTTC. Amino acid sequence: CASSKTGGAPNNEQFF. The variable domain in full, completed from reference TRBV5-4 and TRBJ2-1, reads ETGVTQSPTHLIKTRGQQVTLRCSSQSGHNTVSWYQQALGQGPQFIFQYYREEENGRGNFPPRFSGLQFPNYSSELNVNALELDDSALYLCASSKTGGAPNNEQFFGPGTRLTVL.

This clone was recorded once. The chain carries TRBV29-1 and TRBJ2-7, with D unresolved. The CDR3 has 12 residues. Trimming removed 4 bases at V and 3 bases at J, with 10 bases between. From germline, CDR1 is SQVTM and CDR2 ANQGSEA. The CDR3 DNA is TGCAGCGTTGCCACCATGGGCTACGAGCAGTACTTC. Encoded protein: CSVATMGYEQYF.

J is TRBJ1-2 and V is TRBV28; TRBD1 agrees at 7 bases. With 2 bases clipped from V and 4 bases from J, the junction kept 13 bases outside the gene matches. CDR3 length equals 17 residues. CDR1 is MDHEN and CDR2 is SYDVKM in the germline V gene. The DNA of the CDR3 is TGTGCCAGCAGTTTACCCTACGAGGGGGCGCATGCCTATGGCTACACCTTC. The encoded protein is CASSLPYEGAHAYGYTF.

This chain uses TRBV7-3 with TRBJ2-7, with 7 bases matching TRBD2. V lost 1 base to trimming and J lost 3 bases; unmatched junction nucleotides: 3. Germline V gene sequence: CDR1 SGHTA, CDR2 FQGTGA. The CDR3 extends over 14 amino acids. DNA of the CDR3: TGTGCCAGCAGCTTAAGCGGGAGCGACTACGAGCAGTACTTC. Translated, it gives CASSLSGSDYEQYF.

The chain links TRBV6-1 to TRBJ1-3, with 9 bases matching TRBD1. The germline V gene has CDR1 MNHNS and CDR2 SASEGT. The trim removed 1 base at V and 2 bases at J, leaving 0 bases unmatched. The CDR3 extends over 15 amino acids. CDR3 region: CASSEGDRAGNTIYF. The CDR3 DNA reads TGTGCCAGCAGTGAAGGGGACAGGGCTGGAAACACCATATATTTT.

V and J are TRBV7-9 and TRBJ2-5; D is perhaps TRBD1 or TRBD2 (5 bases each). The CDR3 totals 16 residues. The V and J ends lost 4 bases and 2 bases respectively, with 17 bases between them. Germline CDR1 SEHNR, CDR2 FQNEAQ (reference sequence). The chain's CDR3 is CASSSSGTRKQETQYF. DNA of the CDR3: TGTGCCAGCAGCTCTTCCGGGACCCGAAAACAAGAGACCCAGTACTTC.

A single count supports this clone. The gene calls are TRBV27 and TRBJ1-1, with D tentatively TRBD1 (5 bases). Germline V gene lookup returns CDR1 MNHEY and CDR2 SMNVEV (reference sequence). The CDR3 has 15 amino acids. V was shortened by 5 bases and J by 0 bases, with 13 bases between the two germline ends. The CDR3 protein is CASSDTGLLNTEAFF. In DNA, the CDR3 is TGTGCCAGCAGTGACACGGGACTCTTGAACACTGAAGCTTTCTTT.

The CDR3 here is CASSLTGQGGYGYTF. CDR3 sequence (DNA): TGTGCCAGCAGCTTAACAGGACAGGGAGGCTATGGCTACACCTTC. This rearrangement joins TRBV11-2 to TRBJ1-2, with 8 bases identical to TRBD1. CDR3 length: 15 amino acids. From germline, CDR1 is SGHAT and CDR2 FQNNGV. The V segment lost 2 bases and the J segment 4 bases; nucleotides outside the gene matches: 6.

V and J are TRBV2 and TRBJ2-7; weak D call: TRBD2 (6 bases). V was pared by 3 bases and J by 3 bases, with 15 bases between. CDR1 and CDR2 (germline): SNHLY, FYNNEI. The CDR3 is 15 amino acids. CDR3 nucleotide sequence: TGTGCCAGCAGTGATATGGACTACCTCTACTACGAGCAGTACTTC. This translates into CASSDMDYLYYEQYF.

The chain combines TRBV4-1 with TRBJ2-1; 14 bases map to TRBD2. This CDR3 is built from 15 residues. From germline, CDR1 is MGHRA and CDR2 YSYEKL. Germline trimming cut 6 bases from V and 5 bases from J; bases unmatched to any gene: 3. CDR3 sequence (DNA): TGCGCCAGCAGAGGGGGACTAGCGGGAGACAATGAGCAGTTCTTC. Translating it yields CASRGGLAGDNEQFF.

This clone was observed a single time. The CDR3 region is CASSFLGGGQPQHF. In nucleotides, the CDR3 is TGTGCCAGCAGTTTTCTGGGGGGCGGTCAGCCCCAGCATTTT. This chain uses TRBV27 with TRBJ1-5; D might be TRBD1 (6 bases). Trimming shortened V by 3 bases and J by 6 bases, and 12 bases separated the two germline ends. The V gene's germline CDR1 is MNHEY and CDR2 SMNVEV (reference sequence). The CDR3 is 14 amino acids.

By share, this clone ranks as large. CDR3 sequence: CASSIWGSNQPQHF. DNA of the CDR3: TGTGCCAGTAGTATCTGGGGTAGCAATCAGCCCCAGCATTTT. This rearrangement joins TRBV19 to TRBJ1-5, with D uncertain. Germline lookup yields CDR1 LNHDA and CDR2 SQIVND (reference sequence). CDR3 length: 14 amino acids. The ends were cut back, 3 bases at V and 0 bases at J, with 6 bases in the middle.

This chain uses TRBV5-1 with TRBJ2-1, with 8 bases aligning to TRBD1. Per the germline V gene, CDR1 is SGHRS and CDR2 is YFSETQ. V shed 0 bases and J 8 bases; nucleotides not matched to a gene: 4. This CDR3 comprises 14 residues. The CDR3 DNA follows: TGCGCCAGCAGCTTGGGGACAGGGCGGGATGAGCAGTTCTTC. Its translation is CASSLGTGRDEQFF.

The chain combines TRBV29-1 with TRBJ2-7; D perhaps matches TRBD1 (7 bases). CDR1 is SQVTM and CDR2 is ANQGSEA in the germline V gene. V was shortened by 0 bases and J by 5 bases, with 17 bases between the two germline ends. The CDR3 extends over 15 amino acids. The CDR3 DNA sequence: TGCAGCGTTGAAGAATGGGGCAGGGGGGAGAACGAGCAGTACTTC. This gives the protein CSVEEWGRGENEQYF.

The chain uses TRBV7-2 and TRBJ2-7; 10 positions match TRBD1. V dropped 6 bases and J dropped 4; count of bases not matched to a gene: 9. The CDR3 runs to 15 residues. Germline CDR1 and CDR2: SGHTA and FQGNSA. The DNA of the CDR3 is TGTGCCAGCAGATTCCGGGACAGGGGATTTTACGAGCAGTACTTC. Its translation: CASRFRDRGFYEQYF.

V gene TRBV5-6 combines with J gene TRBJ2-1; no clear D gene. V shed 0 bases and J shed 0 bases, with 4 bases lying between them. This CDR3 contains 14 residues. Germline loops: CDR1 SGHDT, CDR2 YYEEEE. CDR3 sequence reads: CASSLEGSYNEQFF. The CDR3 nucleotides are TGTGCCAGCAGCTTGGAGGGCTCCTACAATGAGCAGTTCTTC.

The chain carries TRBV28 and TRBJ2-3; the D is unclear. Trimming cost V 2 bases and J 2 bases, with 8 bases left between them. There are 14 residues in the CDR3. Germline assignment: CDR1 MDHEN and CDR2 SYDVKM. The CDR3 here is CASSLQLNTDTQYF. DNA of the CDR3: TGTGCCAGCAGTTTACAGTTAAACACAGATACGCAGTATTTT.

The genes are TRBV6-5 and TRBJ2-1, with 8 nucleotides matching TRBD1. This CDR3 comprises 16 residues. Germline assignment: CDR1 MNHEY and CDR2 SVGAGI. The V and J ends lost 0 bases and 4 bases, in that order; junction bases with no gene match: 5. This chain's CDR3 is CASSYSSGGGYNEQFF. CDR3 coding DNA: TGTGCCAGCAGTTACTCGTCAGGGGGCGGGTACAATGAGCAGTTCTTC.

This chain joins TRBV2 and TRBJ1-3; the D gene is possibly TRBD1 (6 bases). This CDR3 is 15 amino acids long. Trimming took 2 bases from V and 3 from J, leaving 11 bases between them. Germline V CDR1 and CDR2: SNHLY, FYNNEI. The CDR3 coding sequence is TGTGCCAGCAGTGAATCGGGGGCGGGTGGAAACACCATATATTTT. This sequence encodes CASSESGAGGNTIYF.

The rearrangement links TRBV30 to TRBJ1-3; D remains unclear. This CDR3 comprises 13 residues. V lost 2 bases, J lost 2 bases, and 7 bases lay in between. CDR1 and CDR2 from the germline V gene are GTSNPN and SVGIG (reference sequence). CDR3 DNA: TGTGCCTGGAGTCAGGTAACTGGAAACACCATATATTTT. Encoded protein: CAWSQVTGNTIYF.

CDR3 protein: CASSPPATPYGYTF. As DNA, the CDR3 is TGTGCCAGCTCACCTCCGGCGACTCCATATGGCTACACCTTC. The chain is built from TRBV18 and TRBJ1-2; D remains ambiguous. V was pared by 3 bases and J by 5 bases, with 13 bases between. The CDR3 has 14 residues. Germline CDR1 and CDR2: KGHSH and LQKENI. Combining the CDR3 with reference TRBV18 and TRBJ1-2 gives the whole variable domain NAGVMQNPRHLVRRRGQEARLRCSPMKGHSHVYWYRQLPEEGLKFMVYLQKENIIDESGMPKERFSAEFPKEGPSILRIQQVVRGDSAAYFCASSPPATPYGYTFGSGTRLTVV.